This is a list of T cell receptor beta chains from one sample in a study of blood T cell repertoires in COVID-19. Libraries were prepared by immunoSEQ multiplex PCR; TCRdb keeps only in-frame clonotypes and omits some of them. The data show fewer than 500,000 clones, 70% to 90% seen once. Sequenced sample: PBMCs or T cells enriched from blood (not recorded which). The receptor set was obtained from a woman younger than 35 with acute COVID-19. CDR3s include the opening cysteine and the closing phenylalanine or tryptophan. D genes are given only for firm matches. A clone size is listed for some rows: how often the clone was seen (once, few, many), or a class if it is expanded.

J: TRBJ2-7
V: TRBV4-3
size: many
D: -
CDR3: CASSQELGSGEHEQYF
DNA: TGCGCCAGCAGCCAAGAGTTGGGATCCGGGGAACACGAGCAGTACTTC

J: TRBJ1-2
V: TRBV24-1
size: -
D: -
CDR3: CATSGGGHGYTF
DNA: TGTGCCACCAGTGGGGGGGGTCATGGCTACACCTTC

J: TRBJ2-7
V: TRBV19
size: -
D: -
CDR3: CASSISQGALYEQYF
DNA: TGTGCCAGTAGTATAAGTCAAGGGGCCCTCTACGAGCAGTACTTC

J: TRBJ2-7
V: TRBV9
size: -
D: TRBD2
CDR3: CASSSPPGTSGGYEQYF
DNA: TGTGCCAGCAGCTCCCCCCCGGGGACTAGCGGGGGTTACGAGCAGTACTTC

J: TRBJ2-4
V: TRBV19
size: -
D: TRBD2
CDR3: CASSVSTSAALVFGQYF
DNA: TGTGCCAGTAGTGTTTCGACTAGCGCCGCTTTAGTATTCGGTCAGTACTTC

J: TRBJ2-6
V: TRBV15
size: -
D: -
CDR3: CATQDSSGANVLTF
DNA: TGTGCCACACAGGACAGCTCTGGGGCCAACGTCCTGACTTTC

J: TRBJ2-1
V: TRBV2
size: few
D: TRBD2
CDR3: CASAGEVDEQFF
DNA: TGTGCCAGCGCGGGAGAGGTAGATGAGCAGTTCTTC

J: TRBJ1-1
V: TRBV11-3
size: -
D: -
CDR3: CASSLQTSSEAFF
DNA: TGTGCCAGCAGCCTACAGACATCCTCAGAAGCTTTCTTT

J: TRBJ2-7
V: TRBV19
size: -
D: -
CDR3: CASRDGAYELYF
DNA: TGTGCCAGTAGAGATGGGGCCTACGAGCTGTACTTC

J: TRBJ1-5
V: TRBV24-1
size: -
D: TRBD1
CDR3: CATSDRQGSQPQHF
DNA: TGTGCCACCAGTGATCGACAGGGATCTCAGCCCCAGCATTTT

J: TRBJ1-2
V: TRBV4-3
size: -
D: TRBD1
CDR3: CASSQGQTGDYGYTF
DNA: TGCGCCAGCAGCCAGGGACAGACAGGGGACTATGGCTACACCTTC

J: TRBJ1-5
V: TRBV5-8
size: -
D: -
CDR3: CASSYTGSNQPQHF
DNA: TGTGCCAGCAGCTACACAGGGTCAAATCAGCCCCAGCATTTT

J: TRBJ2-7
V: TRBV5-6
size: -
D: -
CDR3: CASSFGGTGSDYEQYF
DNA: TGTGCCAGCAGCTTCGGGGGGACAGGATCAGACTACGAGCAGTACTTC

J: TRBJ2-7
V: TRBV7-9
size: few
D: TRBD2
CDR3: CASSLVRTSGEQYF
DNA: TGTGCCAGCAGCTTAGTTAGGACTAGCGGGGAGCAGTACTTC

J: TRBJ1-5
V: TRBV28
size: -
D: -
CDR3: CASSEVAGNQPQHF
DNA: TGTGCCAGCAGTGAGGTCGCCGGCAATCAGCCCCAGCATTTT

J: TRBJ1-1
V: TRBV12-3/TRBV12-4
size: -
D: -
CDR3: CASSLHTEAFF
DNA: TGTGCCAGCAGTTTACATACTGAAGCTTTCTTT

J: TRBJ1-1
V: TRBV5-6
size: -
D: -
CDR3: CASSVTGNTEAFF
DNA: TGTGCCAGCAGCGTAACAGGTAACACTGAAGCTTTCTTT

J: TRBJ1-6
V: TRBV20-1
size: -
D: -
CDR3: CSASRGTSNSPLHF
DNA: TGCAGTGCTAGTAGGGGCACAAGTAATTCACCCCTCCACTTT

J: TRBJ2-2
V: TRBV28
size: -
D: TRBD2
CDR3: CASSPSRGTSGRAVVTGELFF
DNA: TGTGCCAGCAGTCCATCTAGGGGGACTAGCGGGAGGGCGGTTGTCACCGGGGAGCTGTTTTTT

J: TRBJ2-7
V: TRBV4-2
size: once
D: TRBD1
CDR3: CASSQDLRGHSPYEQYF
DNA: TGTGCCAGCAGCCAAGATCTCAGGGGGCATTCTCCCTACGAGCAGTACTTC

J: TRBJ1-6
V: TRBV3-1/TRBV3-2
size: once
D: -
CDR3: CASSPPLSGRENSPLHF
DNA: TGTGCCAGCAGCCCCCCTCTTTCTGGCAGGGAAAATTCACCCCTCCACTTT

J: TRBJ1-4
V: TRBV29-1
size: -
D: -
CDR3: CSVGAGIGEKLFF
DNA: TGCAGCGTTGGGGCGGGAATTGGTGAAAAACTGTTTTTT

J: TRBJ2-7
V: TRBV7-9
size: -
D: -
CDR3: CASSLGQGLDEQYF
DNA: TGTGCCAGCAGCTTAGGCCAGGGTCTCGACGAGCAGTACTTC

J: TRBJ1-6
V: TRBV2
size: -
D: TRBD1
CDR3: CASDGQGILNNSPLHF
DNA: TGTGCCAGCGATGGACAGGGAATTTTAAATAATTCACCCCTCCACTTT

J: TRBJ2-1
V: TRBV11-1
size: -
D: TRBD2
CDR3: CASSRTSGAYNEQFF
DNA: TGTGCCAGCAGCCGGACTAGCGGAGCCTACAATGAGCAGTTCTTC

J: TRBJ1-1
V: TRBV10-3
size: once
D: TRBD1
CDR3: CAISPDRVMTEAFF
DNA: TGTGCCATCAGTCCGGACAGGGTTATGACTGAAGCTTTCTTT